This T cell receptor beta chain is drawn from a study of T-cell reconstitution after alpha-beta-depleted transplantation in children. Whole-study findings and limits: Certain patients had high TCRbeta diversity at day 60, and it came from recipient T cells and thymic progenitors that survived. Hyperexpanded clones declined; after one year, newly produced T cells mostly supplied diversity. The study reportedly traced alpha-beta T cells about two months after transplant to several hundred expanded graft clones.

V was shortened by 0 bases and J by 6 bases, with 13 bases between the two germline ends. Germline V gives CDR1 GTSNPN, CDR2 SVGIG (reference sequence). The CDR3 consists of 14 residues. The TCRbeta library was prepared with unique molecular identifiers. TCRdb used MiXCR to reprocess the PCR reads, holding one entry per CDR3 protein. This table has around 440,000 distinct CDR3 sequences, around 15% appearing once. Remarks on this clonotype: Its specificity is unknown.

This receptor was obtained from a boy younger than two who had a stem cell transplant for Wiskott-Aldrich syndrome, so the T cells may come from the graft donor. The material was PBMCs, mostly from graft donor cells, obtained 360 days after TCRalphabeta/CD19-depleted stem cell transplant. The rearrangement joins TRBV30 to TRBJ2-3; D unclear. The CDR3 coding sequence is TGTGCCTGGAGTGTAGGGCCCGGAGTGGATACGCAGTATTTT. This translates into CAWSVGPGVDTQYF. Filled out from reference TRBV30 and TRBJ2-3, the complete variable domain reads SQTIHQWPATLVQPVGSPLSLECTVEGTSNPNLYWYRQAAGRGLQLLFYSVGIGQISSEVPQNLSASRPQDRQFILSSKKLLLSDSGFYLCAWSVGPGVDTQYFGPGTRLTVL.